The T cell receptor (beta chain) described here comes from a study of cytomegalovirus exposure and HLA in healthy donors. Looking at the study overall: Of roughly 360 genotyped donors, 75% to 90% grouped in the Caucasian-associated ancestry cluster. Broader study findings: The authors assumed roughly uniform sequencing depth across donors for presence/absence analyses. Generally TCR sequences proved uncommon, though certain public TCRs appeared in numerous donors.

On this clone itself: As yet, its antigen is unknown.

Germline loops: CDR1 KGHSH, CDR2 LQKENI. The V end was cut by 6 bases, the J end by 4 bases, with 15 bases between. The CDR3 is 14 residues long. PCR amplification relied on 60 Vbeta primers (plus 13 Jbeta primers). Profiled with immunoSEQ multiplex PCR; TCRdb holds only in-frame clones, not every one. The repertoire has 160,000 or so clones, almost 80% of them found once; the top ten carry approximately 1.3%. The rearrangement links TRBV18 to TRBJ1-2; tentatively, D is TRBD1 (6 bases). The receptor's source is a man aged 25 to 45 in good health and CMV-seronegative. The sequencing sample was made of PBMCs. Here the CDR3 DNA reads TGTGCCAGCTCGCCTGGACAGAACCCCTATGGCTACACCTTC. Encoded protein: CASSPGQNPYGYTF.